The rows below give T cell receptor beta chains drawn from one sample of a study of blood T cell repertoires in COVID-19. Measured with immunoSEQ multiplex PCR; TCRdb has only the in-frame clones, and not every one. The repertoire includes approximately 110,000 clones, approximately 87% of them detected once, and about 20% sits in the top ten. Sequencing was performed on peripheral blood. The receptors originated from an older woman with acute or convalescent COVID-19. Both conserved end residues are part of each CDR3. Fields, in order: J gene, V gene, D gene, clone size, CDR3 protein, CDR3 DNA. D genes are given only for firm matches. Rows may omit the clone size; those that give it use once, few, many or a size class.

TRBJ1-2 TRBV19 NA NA CASSIGSRTNYGYTF TGTGCCAGTAGTATAGGGTCCAGGACTAACTATGGCTACACCTTC
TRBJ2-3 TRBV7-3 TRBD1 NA CASRGTGADTQYF TGTGCCAGCAGGGGGACAGGTGCAGATACGCAGTATTTT
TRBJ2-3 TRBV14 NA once CASSQSISRPDTQYF TGTGCCAGCAGCCAGAGTATAAGTCGCCCAGATACGCAGTATTTT
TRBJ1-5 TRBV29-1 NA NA CSVVGGDGDQPQHF TGCAGCGTTGTGGGAGGGGACGGAGATCAGCCCCAGCATTTT
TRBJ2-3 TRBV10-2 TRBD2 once CASSPLAGGLLTQYF TGCGCCAGCAGCCCCCTAGCGGGGGGGTTATTAACGCAGTATTTT
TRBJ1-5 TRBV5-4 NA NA CASSDGLSREPQHF TGTGCCAGCAGCGATGGACTTTCCCGGGAGCCCCAGCATTTT
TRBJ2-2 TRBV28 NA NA CASSLSHKTGELFF TGTGCCAGCAGTTTGTCGCACAAAACCGGGGAGCTGTTTTTT
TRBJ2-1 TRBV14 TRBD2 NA CASSDGTSGGDNEQFF TGTGCCAGCAGCGACGGGACTAGCGGAGGGGACAATGAGCAGTTCTTC
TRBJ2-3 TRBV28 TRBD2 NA CASSRRTSTWYF TGTGCCAGCAGCCGACGGACTAGCACCTGGTATTTT
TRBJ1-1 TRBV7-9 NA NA CASSLGAEEAFF TGTGCCAGCAGCTTAGGTGCTGAGGAAGCTTTCTTT
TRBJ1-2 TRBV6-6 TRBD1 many CASSYEGTGTYGYTF TGTGCCAGCAGTTACGAGGGGACAGGGACCTATGGCTACACCTTC
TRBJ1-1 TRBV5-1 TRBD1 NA CASSLQGTDMNTEAFF TGCGCCAGCAGCTTGCAAGGGACAGACATGAACACTGAAGCTTTCTTT
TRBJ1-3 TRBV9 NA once CASSVDGQQGNTIYF TGTGCCAGCAGCGTAGACGGACAACAGGGAAACACCATATATTTT
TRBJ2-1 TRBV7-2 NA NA CASSSTGTNYNEQFF TGTGCCAGCAGTTCTACCGGGACAAACTACAATGAGCAGTTCTTC
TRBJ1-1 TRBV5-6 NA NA CASSLWGRIPEEFF TGTGCCAGCAGCTTGTGGGGGCGGATCCCCGAGGAGTTCTTT
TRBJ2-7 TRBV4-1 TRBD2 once CASSQGIAGSSYEQYF TGCGCCAGCAGCCAAGGGATAGCGGGAAGCTCCTACGAGCAGTACTTC
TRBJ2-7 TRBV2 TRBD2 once CASTIRLAAGEQYF TGTGCCAGCACTATACGACTAGCGGCCGGCGAGCAGTACTTC
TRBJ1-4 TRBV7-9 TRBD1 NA CASSSIPKTGWGEKLFF TGTGCCAGCAGCTCCATACCGAAGACAGGGTGGGGTGAAAAACTGTTTTTT
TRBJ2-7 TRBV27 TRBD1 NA CASRPTGERSYEQYF TGTGCCAGCAGACCGACAGGGGAACGAAGCTACGAGCAGTACTTC
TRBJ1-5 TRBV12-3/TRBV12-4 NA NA CASNSVGGSPQHF TGTGCCAGCAACAGCGTAGGAGGGTCGCCCCAGCATTTT
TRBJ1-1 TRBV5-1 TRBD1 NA CASSLNRGSGAFF TGCGCCAGCAGCTTGAACAGGGGATCGGGGGCTTTCTTT
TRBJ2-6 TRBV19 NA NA CASSIPGTGANVLTF TGTGCCAGTAGTATCCCCGGTACTGGGGCCAACGTCCTGACTTTC
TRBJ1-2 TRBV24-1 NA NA CATSDGTGYNYGYTF TGTGCCACCAGTGATGGTACAGGGTACAACTATGGCTACACCTTC
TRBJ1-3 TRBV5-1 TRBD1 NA CASSLGQGLRNTIYF TGCGCCAGCAGCCTGGGACAGGGGTTAAGAAACACCATATATTTT
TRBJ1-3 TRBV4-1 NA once CASSQASGGQGNTIYF TGCGCCAGCAGCCAAGCGTCGGGGGGGCAGGGAAACACCATATATTTT
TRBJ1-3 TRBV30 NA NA CAWSRQDSPGNTIYF TGTGCCTGGAGTCGCCAGGACAGTCCTGGAAACACCATATATTTT
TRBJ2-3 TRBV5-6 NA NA CASSLSEGSTDTQKYF TGTGCCAGCAGCTTGAGTGAAGGGAGTACAGATACGCAAAAATATTTT
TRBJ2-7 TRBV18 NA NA CASSPPDRSSYEQYF TGTGCCAGCTCACCACCCGACAGAAGCTCCTACGAGCAGTACTTC
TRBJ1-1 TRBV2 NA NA CARETGGGNTEAFF TGTGCCAGAGAGACGGGAGGGGGGAACACTGAAGCTTTCTTT
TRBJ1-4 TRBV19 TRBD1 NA CASSKGQGTNEKLFF TGTGCCAGTAGTAAGGGACAGGGGACGAATGAAAAACTGTTTTTT
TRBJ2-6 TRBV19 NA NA CASSMEVGPNVLTF TGTGCCAGTAGTATGGAAGTGGGGCCCAACGTCCTGACTTTC
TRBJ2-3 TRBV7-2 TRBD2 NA CASSPRGGRSTDTQYF TGTGCCAGCAGCCCCCGCGGGGGAAGAAGCACAGATACGCAGTATTTT
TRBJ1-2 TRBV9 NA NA CASSETQNRAHGYTF TGTGCCAGCAGTGAAACTCAGAACAGGGCTCATGGCTACACCTTC
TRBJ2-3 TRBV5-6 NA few CASSLLSGDTQYF TGTGCCAGCAGCTTGTTATCGGGAGATACGCAGTATTTT
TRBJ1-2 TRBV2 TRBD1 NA CASSPGGTAYGYTF TGTGCCAGCAGTCCAGGGGGGACGGCCTATGGCTACACCTTC
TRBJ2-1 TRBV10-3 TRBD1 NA CAIRAGGLSYNEQFF TGTGCCATCAGGGCAGGGGGCCTGTCCTACAATGAGCAGTTCTTC
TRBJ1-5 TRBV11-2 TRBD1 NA CASSLRGTGNQPQHF TGTGCCAGCAGCTTACGGGGGACAGGGAATCAGCCCCAGCATTTT
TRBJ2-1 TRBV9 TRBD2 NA CASSVMTSGGNEQFF TGTGCCAGCAGCGTGATGACTAGCGGGGGCAATGAGCAGTTCTTC
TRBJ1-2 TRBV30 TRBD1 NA CAWSVRRGLGYGYTF TGTGCCTGGAGTGTACGGAGGGGGCTTGGCTATGGCTACACCTTC
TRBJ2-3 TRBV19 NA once CASSKVPGWDTQYF TGTGCCAGTTCTAAGGTACCGGGGTGGGATACGCAGTATTTT
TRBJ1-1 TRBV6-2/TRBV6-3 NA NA CASSSRGDEAFF TGTGCCAGCAGTTCCCGGGGAGATGAAGCTTTCTTT
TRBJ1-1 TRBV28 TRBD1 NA CASSWTEGQAAFF TGTGCCAGCAGTTGGACGGAGGGACAGGCGGCTTTCTTT
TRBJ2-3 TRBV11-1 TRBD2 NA CASSLAQAGGTDTQYF TGTGCCAGCAGCTTAGCTCAAGCGGGGGGCACAGATACGCAGTATTTT
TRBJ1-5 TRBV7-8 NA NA CASSYSRNYQPQHF TGTGCCAGCAGCTACAGCAGGAACTATCAGCCCCAGCATTTT
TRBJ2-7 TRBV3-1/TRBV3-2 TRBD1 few CASSQHFLRQGGEQYF TGTGCCAGCAGCCAACACTTTCTACGACAGGGCGGCGAGCAGTACTTC
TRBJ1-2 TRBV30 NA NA CAWSVWSLGYTF TGTGCCTGGAGTGTATGGTCCCTAGGCTACACCTTC